The sequence of this T cell receptor beta chain was determined in a study of blood T cell repertoires in COVID-19. Study-wide background: The United States, Italy and Spain supplied acute and convalescent COVID-19 samples.

The CDR3 loop spans 14 amino acids. CDR1 is LNHDA and CDR2 is SQIVND in the germline V gene (reference sequence). V dropped 7 bases and J dropped 4 bases, with 13 bases sitting between them. Libraries were prepared by immunoSEQ multiplex PCR; TCRdb keeps only in-frame clonotypes and omits some of them. The data contain around 61,000 clones, roughly 81% of them singletons. Sample: peripheral blood. The clonotype originates from a man older than 75 with acute or convalescent COVID-19. V and J are TRBV19 and TRBJ1-4; D perhaps matches TRBD1 (5 bases). As DNA, the CDR3 is TGTGCCAGTACCCGCCGGGGGGATAATGAAAAACTGTTTTTT. The encoded protein is CASTRRGDNEKLFF.